One and the same sample provided the 32 T cell receptor beta chains below, sequenced in a study of CD8 T cells in Susac syndrome. Random hexamers were used to reverse transcribe an amount of about 0.45 to 1 ug RNA. MiXCR, applied by TCRdb to the immunoSEQ multiplex PCR reads, yields one record per CDR3 protein. This repertoire shows some 110,000 distinct CDR3 sequences, approximately 94% found once; its top ten account for approximately 0.41%. The sequenced material came from CD8+ T cells from PBMCs. The receptors were sampled from a human donor with Susac syndrome.

This sequence joins TRBV6-1 and TRBJ2-5; 11 positions match TRBD2. CDR1 is MNHNS, CDR2 SASEGT, per germline. The length of the CDR3 is 14 residues. Germline trimming cut 6 bases from V and 4 bases from J; bases unmatched to any gene: 4. CDR3 sequence reads: CASSGLAGRETQYF. As DNA, the CDR3 is TGTGCCAGCAGCGGACTAGCGGGTAGAGAGACCCAGTACTTC.

This chain uses TRBV7-9 with TRBJ2-5; 7 positions agree with TRBD2. This CDR3 is built from 16 residues. The V gene end was trimmed by 7 bases and the J gene end by 2 bases; junction bases not matched to a gene: 13. The V gene's germline CDR1 is SEHNR and CDR2 FQNEAQ (reference sequence). DNA for the CDR3: TGTGCCAGCACCCACTCCCAGCGGGGCCCACAAGAGACCCAGTACTTC. Protein sequence: CASTHSQRGPQETQYF. Based on the CDR3 plus reference TRBV7-9 and TRBJ2-5, the full variable domain is DTGVSQNPRHKITKRGQNVTFRCDPISEHNRLYWYRQTLGQGPEFLTYFQNEAQLEKSRLLSDRFSAERPKGSFSTLEIQRTEQGDSAMYLCASTHSQRGPQETQYFGPGTRLLVL.

The chain uses TRBV15 and TRBJ1-5; weak D call: TRBD1 (5 bases). V lost 7 bases and J lost 6, with 16 bases in between. The CDR3 spans 14 residues. The germline V gene encodes CDR1 LNHNV and CDR2 YYDKDF (reference sequence). CDR3 amino acids: CATTEGGAGQPQHF. CDR3 coding DNA: TGTGCCACCACCGAGGGCGGGGCGGGTCAGCCCCAGCATTTT.

This chain links TRBV27 with TRBJ1-4, with D possibly being TRBD1 (5 bases). The CDR3 is 14 residues long. V lost 5 bases, J lost 5 bases, and 12 bases lay in between. Germline V CDR1 and CDR2: MNHEY, SMNVEV (reference sequence). CDR3 in DNA: TGTGCCAGCAGTCGCGTCAGGGCGAATGAAAAACTGTTTTTT. Translating gives CASSRVRANEKLFF.

The chain joins TRBV12-3 or TRBV12-4 to TRBJ2-5; D could derive from TRBD1 or TRBD2 (5 bases each). V was trimmed by 5 bases and J by 5 bases, leaving 21 bases between them. The CDR3 contains 16 residues. The CDR3 region has the DNA TGTGCCAGCAGTCGACAAAAGGGTATATGGGGGGAGACCCAGTACTTC. Its translation is CASSRQKGIWGETQYF.

This chain uses TRBV12-3 or TRBV12-4 with TRBJ2-3, with TRBD2 matching over 15 bases. V gave up 7 bases and J gave up 6 bases; unmatched junction bases: 5. The CDR3 spans 15 residues. The CDR3 is CASTTGLAGGDTQYF. DNA for the CDR3: TGTGCCAGCACTACGGGACTAGCGGGGGGTGATACGCAGTATTTT.

The rearrangement links TRBV27 to TRBJ2-2, with 8 bases fitting TRBD2. The length of the CDR3 is 15 residues. V lost 5 bases to trimming and J lost 5 bases; unmatched junction nucleotides: 7. Germline V gene data show CDR1 as MNHEY and CDR2 as SMNVEV (reference sequence). This CDR3 reads CASSATSGGTGELFF. The CDR3, as DNA: TGTGCCAGCAGTGCAACTAGCGGAGGTACCGGGGAGCTGTTTTTT.

This clonotype showed up just once. The chain recombines TRBV3-1 with TRBJ2-7, with D unclear. The ends were cut back, 0 bases at V and 2 bases at J, with 11 bases in the middle. Germline CDR1 and CDR2: LGHDT and YNNKEL (reference sequence). This CDR3 spans 15 amino acids. CDR3 nucleotide sequence: TGTGCCAGCAGCCAAGAGCCAGTCCGCACCTACGAGCAGTACTTC. Residues: CASSQEPVRTYEQYF.

The chain is built from TRBV7-3 and TRBJ2-1; tentatively, D is TRBD1 or TRBD2 (5 bases each). Trimming took off 5 bases at V and 0 bases at J, with 11 bases between the two ends. CDR3 size: 15 residues. Germline V gene data show CDR1 as SGHTA and CDR2 as FQGTGA. This chain's CDR3 is CASSRDVSSYNEQFF. The DNA for the CDR3 is TGTGCCAGCAGCCGGGACGTCAGCTCCTACAATGAGCAGTTCTTC.

This chain joins TRBV20-1 and TRBJ1-1, with 9 bases fitting TRBD1. CDR3 length equals 16 residues. V lost 4 bases to trimming and J lost 0 bases; unmatched junction nucleotides: 9. Germline V lookup: CDR1 DFQATT, CDR2 SNEGSKA (reference sequence). The CDR3 nucleotides read TGCAGTGCTAACCAGCGAGACAGGGGGATGAACACTGAAGCTTTCTTT. Encoded protein: CSANQRDRGMNTEAFF.

The chain recombines TRBV6-2 or TRBV6-3 with TRBJ1-1; the D is unclear. V lost 2 bases to trimming and J lost 6 bases, with 7 bases between them. This CDR3 is built from 12 residues. Germline CDR1 MNHEY, CDR2 SVGEGT. DNA for the CDR3: TGTGCCAGCAGTTACCGGGGAGCTGAAGCTTTCTTT. Its protein product is CASSYRGAEAFF.

The chain recombines TRBV19 with TRBJ2-1; D ambiguous. Trimming left V 1 base short and J 5 bases short, with 3 bases between. The germline V gene has CDR1 LNHDA and CDR2 SQIVND (reference sequence). The CDR3 consists of 12 residues. For the CDR3, the DNA is TGTGCCAGTAGTATAGTCGACAATGAGCAGTTCTTC. Protein product: CASSIVDNEQFF.

The genes are TRBV29-1 and TRBJ2-7; 12 nucleotides agree with TRBD1. Germline CDR1 reads SQVTM; CDR2 reads ANQGSEA. CDR3 size: 13 residues. With V trimmed by 7 bases and J by 4 bases, 5 bases remained unmatched. Here the CDR3 reads CSGTGQGAYEQYF. In DNA form, the CDR3 reads TGCAGCGGAACGGGACAGGGGGCTTACGAGCAGTACTTC.

The V gene is TRBV29-1, the J gene TRBJ1-3; D ambiguous. The CDR3 consists of 16 residues. V shed 7 bases and J shed 2 bases, with 21 bases lying between them. Germline values: CDR1 SQVTM, CDR2 ANQGSEA. CDR3 bases: TGCAGCGACCTTCACACGGGAGGGCAGCCTGGAAACACCATATATTTT. Protein product: CSDLHTGGQPGNTIYF.

The chain combines TRBV4-2 with TRBJ2-1, with 9 positions matching TRBD1. This CDR3 comprises 15 residues. After removal of 2 bases from V and 10 bases from J, the junction contained 9 bases not matched to a gene. Germline V CDR1 and CDR2: LGHNA, YNFKEQ. The CDR3 loop is CASSQFGTGPQEQFF. The CDR3 bases are TGTGCCAGCAGCCAATTTGGGACAGGGCCCCAGGAGCAGTTCTTC.

The chain carries TRBV20-1 and TRBJ1-5; the D is unclear. Germline assignment: CDR1 DFQATT and CDR2 SNEGSKA (reference sequence). This CDR3 has 15 amino acids. Between the trimmed V and J ends, which lost 1 base and 4 bases, there was a span of 14 bases. The CDR3 sequence: CSARAGVAINQPQHF. As DNA, the CDR3 is TGCAGTGCTAGAGCCGGGGTCGCCATTAATCAGCCCCAGCATTTT.

This clonotype has a single count. The CDR3 DNA reads as TGCAGTGCTAGGGGGACACTAACCTACGAGCAGTACTTC. It translates to CSARGTLTYEQYF. The rearrangement links TRBV20-1 to TRBJ2-7, with TRBD1 as a possible D gene (6 bases). V lost 3 bases and J lost 2, with 11 bases in between. The CDR3 sequence is 13 residues long. Per germline, CDR1 DFQATT and CDR2 SNEGSKA (reference sequence).

J is TRBJ1-5 and V is TRBV7-9; D is perhaps TRBD1 (5 bases). This CDR3 has 12 amino acids. The V end was cut by 11 bases, the J end by 4 bases, with 12 bases between. The germline gives CDR1 SEHNR, CDR2 FQNEAQ (reference sequence). The CDR3 loop is CAGGDRNQPQHF. CDR3 nucleotide sequence: TGTGCCGGAGGGGACCGAAATCAGCCCCAGCATTTT. The full variable domain, rest sourced from reference TRBV7-9 and TRBJ1-5, is DTGVSQNPRHKITKRGQNVTFRCDPISEHNRLYWYRQTLGQGPEFLTYFQNEAQLEKSRLLSDRFSAERPKGSFSTLEIQRTEQGDSAMYLCAGGDRNQPQHFGDGTRLSIL.

The chain carries TRBV20-1 and TRBJ2-1; D is perhaps TRBD2 (5 bases). Between the trimmed V and J ends, which lost 0 bases and 5 bases, there was a span of 14 bases. The CDR3 runs to 15 residues. The V gene's germline CDR1 is DFQATT and CDR2 SNEGSKA (reference sequence). CDR3 residues: CSARDSPGSNNEQFF. DNA of the CDR3: TGCAGTGCTAGAGATTCCCCGGGGTCTAACAATGAGCAGTTCTTC.

This chain joins TRBV29-1 and TRBJ2-5; possibly TRBD1 or TRBD2 for D (5 bases each). The CDR3 totals 15 residues. V was cut by 1 base and J by 5 bases, with 17 bases left in between. Germline assignment: CDR1 SQVTM and CDR2 ANQGSEA. This CDR3 is CSVEGGMIGEETQYF. CDR3 in DNA: TGCAGCGTTGAAGGGGGGATGATAGGGGAGGAGACCCAGTACTTC.

The CDR3 nucleotides read TGTGCCAGCTCCGAGGGGACAGGTCAGTTCTTC. Encoded protein: CASSEGTGQFF. This sequence joins TRBV2 and TRBJ2-1, with 8 bases aligning to TRBD1. The V segment lost 8 bases and the J segment 13 bases; nucleotides outside the gene matches: 7. The CDR3 consists of 11 residues. Germline V gives CDR1 SNHLY, CDR2 FYNNEI.

This chain connects TRBV14 to TRBJ2-7, with 7 bases fitting TRBD1. This CDR3 is 15 amino acids long. V lost 0 bases to trimming and J lost 3 bases; unmatched junction nucleotides: 5. CDR1 and CDR2 from the germline V gene are SGHDN and FVKESK. Here the CDR3 DNA reads TGTGCCAGCAGCCAAGACTTGACAGGGTTCTACGAGCAGTACTTC. It translates to CASSQDLTGFYEQYF.

The chain is built from TRBV15 and TRBJ1-5; D remains ambiguous. Germline V CDR1 and CDR2: LNHNV, YYDKDF (reference sequence). The CDR3 contains 13 residues. With 2 bases removed from V and 5 bases from J, the gap between germline ends came to 7 bases. The CDR3 DNA sequence: TGTGCCACCAGCAGATCGAGGGATCAGCCCCAGCATTTT. Translating it yields CATSRSRDQPQHF.

J is TRBJ2-1 and V is TRBV7-6, with TRBD2 matching over 9 bases. This CDR3 has 14 residues. Germline loops: CDR1 SGHVS, CDR2 FNYEAQ. Germline trimming cut 3 bases from V and 7 bases from J; bases unmatched to any gene: 4. This chain's CDR3 is CASSFRAGGNEQFF. The CDR3 region has the DNA TGTGCCAGCAGCTTTCGGGCGGGGGGGAATGAGCAGTTCTTC. Full variable domain (rest looked up from reference TRBV7-6 and TRBJ2-1): GAGVSQSPRYKVTKRGQDVALRCDPISGHVSLYWYRQALGQGPEFLTYFNYEAQQDKSGLPNDRFSAERPEGSISTLTIQRTEQRDSAMYRCASSFRAGGNEQFFGPGTRLTVL.

This chain joins TRBV3-1 and TRBJ2-7; a weak D match, TRBD1 (6 bases). Germline CDR1 LGHDT, CDR2 YNNKEL (reference sequence). The CDR3 has 14 amino acids. V lost 4 bases to trimming and J lost 0 bases, with 10 bases between them. This chain's CDR3 is CASSPQGYSYEQYF. CDR3 in DNA: TGTGCCAGCAGCCCACAGGGTTACTCCTACGAGCAGTACTTC.

This clonotype has only one observation. The V call is TRBV10-2, the J call TRBJ2-4, with D perhaps TRBD1 (5 bases). Trimming stripped 10 bases from V and 3 bases from J, with 13 bases between. In germline, CDR1 is WSHSY, CDR2 SAAADI. The CDR3 sequence is 13 residues long. CDR3 sequence reads: CATAGSDKNIQYF. The DNA of the CDR3 is TGCGCCACCGCAGGGTCAGACAAAAACATTCAGTACTTC.

This chain connects TRBV12-3 or TRBV12-4 to TRBJ1-1, with D perhaps TRBD1 (6 bases). Trimming removed 10 bases from V and 5 bases from J, with 20 bases in between. The CDR3 is 14 amino acids. CDR3 amino acids: CATKEGGLGTEAFF. DNA for the CDR3: TGTGCCACTAAGGAGGGGGGTTTAGGTACTGAAGCTTTCTTT.

This chain joins TRBV7-8 and TRBJ2-1; 7 bases agree with TRBD2. This CDR3 is built from 15 residues. Per the germline V gene, CDR1 is SGHVS and CDR2 is FQNEAQ. V lost 5 bases and J lost 2; bases outside the gene matches: 6. This CDR3 reads CASSPMGGTYNEQFF. CDR3 in DNA: TGTGCCAGCAGCCCAATGGGGGGGACCTACAATGAGCAGTTCTTC.

J is TRBJ2-7 and V is TRBV2; 8 nucleotides line up with TRBD1. This CDR3 has 11 residues. The V gene's germline CDR1 is SNHLY and CDR2 FYNNEI. Unmatched junction bases numbered 4, after V lost 9 bases and J lost 6 bases. The CDR3 here is CARRQGSEQYF. DNA for the CDR3: TGTGCCAGGAGACAGGGGTCCGAGCAGTACTTC.

The genes are TRBV5-6 and TRBJ2-7; 7 bases are a match to TRBD1. The CDR3 is made up of 15 amino acids. Trimming took 4 bases from V and 4 from J; bases not matched to a gene: 11. Germline V gene sequence: CDR1 SGHDT, CDR2 YYEEEE. The CDR3 loop reads CASSALDRARYEQYF. CDR3 bases: TGTGCCAGCAGCGCCCTCGACAGGGCAAGGTACGAGCAGTACTTC.

The rearrangement uses TRBV4-1 and TRBJ1-2; D is perhaps TRBD1 (6 bases). The CDR3 is 15 amino acids. Per germline, CDR1 MGHRA and CDR2 YSYEKL. With 3 bases removed from V and 2 bases from J, the gap between germline ends came to 13 bases. The CDR3 sequence: CASSQRSGGNYGYTF. CDR3 DNA: TGCGCCAGCAGCCAGAGGTCGGGGGGCAACTATGGCTACACCTTC.

This chain links TRBV9 with TRBJ2-1; 8 bases align to TRBD1. V gave up 7 bases and J gave up 4 bases; unmatched junction bases: 4. This CDR3 has 13 residues. Germline CDR1 SGDLS, CDR2 YYNGEE. CDR3: CASRGQGYNEQFF. CDR3 coding DNA: TGTGCCAGCCGAGGACAGGGATACAATGAGCAGTTCTTC. Complete variable domain (other parts from reference TRBV9 and TRBJ2-1): DSGVTQTPKHLITATGQRVTLRCSPRSGDLSVYWYQQSLDQGLQFLIQYYNGEERAKGNILERFSAQQFPDLHSELNLSSLELGDSALYFCASRGQGYNEQFFGPGTRLTVL.